Listed below are T cell receptor beta chains from one sample, sequenced in a study of glioma-infiltrating T cells. One entry per CDR3 protein, called by TCRdb with MiXCR from the multiplex PCR reads. The data hold about 140,000 distinct CDR3 sequences, with approximately 40% observed a single time. Sequencing used glioma tissue, nonneoplastic brain tissue, or PBMCs (not recorded which). The receptors originated from a human donor with low-grade glioma or glioblastoma, undergoing nonglioma brain surgery, or in good health (not recorded which). Both conserved end residues are part of each CDR3. The order of the fields is clone size, J gene, V gene, CDR3 length, D gene, CDR3 DNA, CDR3 protein. The D gene is left open where the match is weak. A clone size is listed for some rows: how often the clone was seen (once, few, many), or a class if it is expanded.

-	TRBJ2-7	TRBV6-2/TRBV6-3	16	-	TGTGCCAGCAGGCTTCCCGGGACAACCGGATACAATGAGCAGTACTTC	CASRLPGTTGYNEQYF
once	TRBJ2-5	TRBV7-2	14	-	TGTGCCAGCAGGGACCAACAGGGTGGAGAGACCCAGTACTTC	CASRDQQGGETQYF
-	TRBJ1-5	TRBV20-1	14	-	TGCAGTGCTAGATACCCGGGCGACAATCAGCCCCAGCATTTT	CSARYPGDNQPQHF
once	TRBJ2-5	TRBV29-1	14	-	TGCAGCGTTGAAGACACAGCTAATCAAGAGACCCAGTACTTC	CSVEDTANQETQYF
many	TRBJ1-1	TRBV2	13	TRBD1	TGTGCCAACCGGGGACAGGCGGACACTGAAGCTTTCTTT	CANRGQADTEAFF
-	TRBJ2-3	TRBV7-9	14	TRBD2	TGTGCCAGCAGACTAGCGGAGAACACAGATACGCAGTATTTT	CASRLAENTDTQYF
-	TRBJ1-5	TRBV4-1	15	-	TGCGCCAGCAGCCAACGCTCAGGGCGAGATCAGCCCCAGCATTTT	CASSQRSGRDQPQHF
-	TRBJ1-1	TRBV12-3/TRBV12-4	16	TRBD1	TGTGCCAGCAGTAGAGGGACAGGGACTCCGAACACTGAAGCTTTCTTT	CASSRGTGTPNTEAFF
-	TRBJ2-1	TRBV7-3	14	TRBD2	TGTGCCAGCAGCACTAGCGGGGACTACAATGAGCAGTTCTTC	CASSTSGDYNEQFF
-	TRBJ2-7	TRBV6-1	13	TRBD1	TGTGCCAGTCTCCGGGACAGTACCTACGAGCAGTACTTC	CASLRDSTYEQYF
many	TRBJ1-5	TRBV27	15	-	TGTGCCAGCAGTTCTTCAATGAATAGCAATCAGCCCCAGCATTTT	CASSSSMNSNQPQHF
-	TRBJ2-7	TRBV10-3	12	-	TGTGCCATCAGTGAGTCGAGGTACGAGCAGTACTTC	CAISESRYEQYF
-	TRBJ2-1	TRBV3-1	15	TRBD2	TGTGCCAGCAGCCGGGGGGGGGATACATACAATGAGCAGTTCTTC	CASSRGGDTYNEQFF
-	TRBJ2-5	TRBV7-9	12	-	TGTGCCAGCAGCAAAATCCAAGAGACCCAGTACTTC	CASSKIQETQYF
few	TRBJ2-7	TRBV20-1	14	-	TGCAGTGCGTTGACTAGAGCCCGAAACTACGAGCAGTACTTC	CSALTRARNYEQYF
-	TRBJ2-7	TRBV20-1	13	-	TGCAGTGCTAGAGATCGACGGACCTACGAGCAGTACTTC	CSARDRRTYEQYF
-	TRBJ2-5	TRBV7-9	16	-	TGTGCCAGCAGTCAAGAATGGGGCAGTGAACAAGAGACCCAGTACTTC	CASSQEWGSEQETQYF
few	TRBJ1-6	TRBV4-1	17	-	TGCGCCAGCAGCCAAGAAGGAGGGAGCTCCTATAATTCACCCCTCCACTTT	CASSQEGGSSYNSPLHF
-	TRBJ1-3	TRBV4-1	15	-	TGCGCCAGCAGCCAAGAAAGGGGGACGGGAAACACCATATATTTT	CASSQERGTGNTIYF
-	TRBJ2-7	TRBV19	14	-	TGTGCCAGTACCCTGACGGTGAGCTCCTACGAGCAGTACTTC	CASTLTVSSYEQYF
-	TRBJ2-2	TRBV12-3/TRBV12-4	15	-	TGTGCCAGCAGTTTAGCGGGGGAGAACACCGGGGAGCTGTTTTTT	CASSLAGENTGELFF
few	TRBJ2-3	TRBV20-1	11	-	TGCAGTGCTAGTGCTAAAGATACGCAGTATTTT	CSASAKDTQYF
-	TRBJ2-7	TRBV27	15	-	TGTGCCAGCAGTTACCCCGGGACACCCCCCGCCGAGCAGTACTTC	CASSYPGTPPAEQYF
-	TRBJ2-7	TRBV12-5	13	-	TGTGCTAGTACCCGGGACTCGACCTACGAGCAGTACTTC	CASTRDSTYEQYF
once	TRBJ1-5	TRBV7-2	15	TRBD1	TGTGCCAGCAGCAACGCCGGGACAGGGAATCAGCCCCAGCATTTT	CASSNAGTGNQPQHF
-	TRBJ1-2	TRBV10-2	13	TRBD1	TGCGCCAGCTGGACAGGATTCGACTATGGCTACACCTTC	CASWTGFDYGYTF
-	TRBJ1-2	TRBV7-2	13	-	TGTGCCAGCAGCCCAACAGCAAACTATGGCTACACCTTC	CASSPTANYGYTF
many	TRBJ2-3	TRBV28	12	-	TGTGCCAGCAGCAACCGGGTGGATACGCAGTATTTT	CASSNRVDTQYF
-	TRBJ2-1	TRBV7-9	14	TRBD2	TGTGCCAGCAGTAAGACTAGCGGGAGCAATGAGCAGTTCTTC	CASSKTSGSNEQFF
-	TRBJ2-1	TRBV2	15	TRBD2	TGTGCCAGCAGTGCTTGGCGGGAGGCCTACAATGAGCAGTTCTTC	CASSAWREAYNEQFF
-	TRBJ1-1	TRBV18	14	-	TGTGCCAGCTCACCGACGGTGGGGGCCACTGAAGCTTTCTTT	CASSPTVGATEAFF
-	TRBJ1-1	TRBV5-1	17	-	TGCGCCAGCAGCTTGGATGGGGTTTGGAGAATGAACACTGAAGCTTTCTTT	CASSLDGVWRMNTEAFF
-	TRBJ2-2	TRBV4-2	15	-	TGTGCCAGCAGCCAACTGACTAGTGGGACCGGGGAGCTGTTTTTT	CASSQLTSGTGELFF
few	TRBJ1-5	TRBV7-9	12	-	TGTGCCAGCAGTCTCACGAATCAGCCCCAGCATTTT	CASSLTNQPQHF
few	TRBJ2-7	TRBV7-9	15	-	TGTGCCAGCAGCTTAGAAGGGACATGGGTCTACGAGCAGTACTTC	CASSLEGTWVYEQYF
few	TRBJ1-5	TRBV20-1	13	TRBD1	TGCAGTGCTAGTGAGGGGGCTGGTCAGCCCCAGCATTTT	CSASEGAGQPQHF
-	TRBJ2-1	TRBV6-5	16	TRBD1	TGTGCCAGCAGCCAGACAGGGGGACACCCAAACAATGAGCAGTTCTTC	CASSQTGGHPNNEQFF
once	TRBJ1-4	TRBV7-6	15	-	TGTGCCAGCAGCCCGTGGGATACAACTAATGAAAAACTGTTTTTT	CASSPWDTTNEKLFF
few	TRBJ2-1	TRBV7-6	16	TRBD2	TGTGCCAGCAGCTTATTAGCGGGAGGAGCCTACAATGAGCAGTTCTTC	CASSLLAGGAYNEQFF